The next 12 T cell receptor beta chains were all read from a single sample in a study of T-cell reconstitution after alpha-beta-depleted transplantation in children listed by TCRdb under 2016. This sample's treatment or condition label indicates: allogeneic hematopoietic cell transplantation with graft depleted of TCRalphabeta T cells and CD19 B cells. The library was obtained by PCR. TCRdb records Illumina HiSeq 2500 as the sequencer. TCR library preparation used molecular barcoding, with unique molecular identifiers applied to normalize quantification of the TCRbeta repertoire. TCRdb passed the public sequencing reads through fastp at Q25 and MiXCR, retaining productive beta sequences. Identical CDR3 protein sequences are pooled into one entry, listed with their most common genes and DNA. Across this sample there are fewer than 550,000 distinct CDR3 sequences, with approximately 10% seen only once. The top ten constitute 14% of the sample.

Sample: PBMCs, mostly from graft donor cells, taken 180 days after TCRalphabeta/CD19-depleted stem cell transplant. These receptors were collected from a female patient aged 2-10 years who had a stem cell transplant for aplastic anemia, so the T cells may come from the graft donor.

CDR3 bases: TGTGCCAGCAATGGGGCGAACAATCAGCCCCAGCATTTT. It specifies CASNGANNQPQHF. The J gene is TRBJ1-5, the V gene TRBV6-1; TRBD1 might be the D (5 bases). Germline-derived CDR1 and CDR2 are MNHNS and SASEGT. The CDR3 covers 13 residues. V was trimmed by 7 bases and J by 3 bases, leaving 10 bases between them.

This clonotype was seen more than once but under ten times. The rearrangement links TRBV4-2 to TRBJ2-5; TRBD1 matches 8 bases. The germline V gene has CDR1 LGHNA and CDR2 YNFKEQ. V lost 4 bases, J lost 1 base, and 8 bases stayed unmatched. This CDR3 has 16 amino acids. CDR3 protein: CASSPPPGTGQETQYF. The DNA of the CDR3 is TGTGCCAGCAGCCCTCCCCCCGGGACAGGCCAAGAGACCCAGTACTTC.

This chain uses TRBV7-2 with TRBJ2-7, with 15 bases fitting TRBD2. This CDR3 has 17 amino acids. The ends lost 1 base at V and 4 bases at J; junction bases unmatched: 5. From germline, CDR1 is SGHTA and CDR2 FQGNSA. CDR3 coding DNA: TGTGCCAGCAGCTTAGTAGGGACTAGCGGGAGGCATTACGAGCAGTACGTC. Amino acid sequence: CASSLVGTSGRHYEQYV.

The chain couples TRBV27 to TRBJ2-7; perhaps TRBD2 as D (5 bases). Trimming took 3 bases from V and 2 from J, leaving 14 bases between them. This CDR3 is 15 amino acids long. Looked up from germline, CDR1 is MNHEY and CDR2 is SMNVEV (reference sequence). The CDR3 coding sequence is TGTGCCAGCAGTTTCCGTGGGAGCAGCCCCTACGAGCAGTACTTC. Its translation is CASSFRGSSPYEQYF.

This chain joins TRBV19 and TRBJ1-5, with 7 bases fitting TRBD1. Trimming cost V 8 bases and J 3 bases; bases outside gene matches: 4. Germline loops: CDR1 LNHDA, CDR2 SQIVND (reference sequence). The CDR3 length is 13 residues. CDR3 sequence (DNA): TGTGCCAGTGTTGACAGGGACAATCAGCCCCAGCATTTT. Amino acid sequence: CASVDRDNQPQHF.

This clonotype showed up just a few times. The chain links TRBV4-3 to TRBJ2-3, with D maybe TRBD2 (6 bases). The CDR3 runs 17 residues. V lost 1 base and J 0 bases, leaving 14 bases between the germline ends. Looked up from germline, CDR1 is LGHNA and CDR2 is YSLEER. The CDR3 loop reads CASSQGQKAGSTDTQYF. CDR3 DNA sequence: TGCGCCAGCAGCCAAGGCCAAAAGGCGGGAAGCACAGATACGCAGTATTTT.

V is TRBV29-1 and J is TRBJ2-1; TRBD2 matches at 13 bases. The germline CDR1 and CDR2 sequences are SQVTM and ANQGSEA. The CDR3 totals 15 residues. V gave up 7 bases and J gave up 10 bases; unmatched junction bases: 13. CDR3 bases: TGCAGCGCCGAAGGAGTGGGACTAGCGGGGACCGAGCAGTTCTTC. Amino acid sequence: CSAEGVGLAGTEQFF.

This clonotype showed up many times. The chain recombines TRBV7-2 with TRBJ2-7; D tentatively reads TRBD1 or TRBD2 (5 bases each). The CDR3 runs to 14 residues. V was cut by 7 bases and J by 2 bases, with 15 bases left in between. Germline CDR1 reads SGHTA; CDR2 reads FQGNSA. The CDR3 region is CASTSVRGAYEQYF. CDR3 bases: TGTGCCAGCACATCCGTTAGGGGAGCCTACGAGCAGTACTTC.

Comment on this clonotype: One end of the junction varies from germline; a read error may be responsible. The V and J genes are TRBV7-3 and TRBJ2-6; tentatively, D is TRBD1 (5 bases). In germline, CDR1 is SGHTA, CDR2 FQGTGA. There are 16 residues in the CDR3. CDR3 sequence (DNA): TGTGCCAGCAGCTCCCGCGCCAACTCTGGGGCCAACGGCCTGACTTTC. As protein: CASSSRANSGANGLTF.

This chain uses TRBV7-9 with TRBJ2-1; possibly TRBD2 for D (5 bases). Trimming left V 9 bases short and J 6 bases short, with 12 bases between. The CDR3 contains 12 residues. Germline loops: CDR1 SEHNR, CDR2 FQNEAQ (reference sequence). For the CDR3, the DNA is TGTGCCAGTAGAAGCGGAACCAATGAGCAGTTCTTC. This sequence encodes CASRSGTNEQFF. The complete variable domain, with remaining parts taken from reference TRBV7-9 and TRBJ2-1, reads DTGVSQNPRHKITKRGQNVTFRCDPISEHNRLYWYRQTLGQGPEFLTYFQNEAQLEKSRLLSDRFSAERPKGSFSTLEIQRTEQGDSAMYLCASRSGTNEQFFGPGTRLTVL.

V is TRBV27 and J is TRBJ2-7; D might be TRBD1 (6 bases). The CDR3 extends over 11 amino acids. V was clipped by 3 bases and J by 7 bases, with 7 bases between them. Germline V lookup: CDR1 MNHEY, CDR2 SMNVEV (reference sequence). The CDR3 spells CASSLDSEQYF. For the CDR3, the DNA is TGTGCCAGCAGTTTGGACAGTGAGCAGTACTTC.

The J gene is TRBJ2-1, the V gene TRBV24-1, with D perhaps given as TRBD1 or TRBD2 (5 bases each). Trimming cost V 3 bases and J 6 bases, with 20 bases left between them. The CDR3 has 17 residues. CDR1 and CDR2 (germline): KGHDR, SFDVKD. The CDR3 spells CATSDGGVGIHSNEQFF. The CDR3 nucleotides read TGTGCCACCAGTGATGGGGGTGTCGGGATACATAGCAATGAGCAGTTCTTC.